The clone carrying this TCR beta chain occurred a few times. The antigen remains unidentified. The data belong to a study of blood T cells in healthy people across ages. Study findings and constraints: Because donor CMV status was unknown, expanded clonotype changes were possibly confounded.

Every sample gave at least 5 micrograms of total RNA when it was extracted. Using a J-beta primer mix together with a sample-barcoded 5' primer, a second PCR was run for roughly 6 to 12 cycles. TCRdb reanalysed the 5' RACE reads using MiXCR and keeps one entry per CDR3 protein. The sample shows some 1.5 million distinct CDR3 sequences, approximately 39% of them seen only once. This TCR came from a young woman in good health. Sequenced sample: blood.

CDR3 sequence (DNA): TGTGCCAGCAGCTTAGAGTCTAGCTCCTACGAGCAGTACTTC. This sequence encodes CASSLESSSYEQYF. This chain joins TRBV11-2 and TRBJ2-7; no clear D gene. V lost 0 bases and J lost 0, with 6 bases in between. Germline assignment: CDR1 SGHAT and CDR2 FQNNGV. CDR3 size: 14 residues.